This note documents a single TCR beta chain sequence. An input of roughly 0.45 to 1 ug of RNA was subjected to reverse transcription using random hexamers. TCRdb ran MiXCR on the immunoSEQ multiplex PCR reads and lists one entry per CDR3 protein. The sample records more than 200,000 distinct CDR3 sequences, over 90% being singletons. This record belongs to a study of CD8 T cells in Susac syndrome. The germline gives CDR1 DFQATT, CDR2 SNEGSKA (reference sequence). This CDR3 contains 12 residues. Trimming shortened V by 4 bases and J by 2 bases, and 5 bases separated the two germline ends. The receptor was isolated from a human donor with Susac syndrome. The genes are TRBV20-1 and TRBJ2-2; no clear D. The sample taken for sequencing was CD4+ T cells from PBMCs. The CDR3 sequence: CSANLNTGELFF. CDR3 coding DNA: TGCAGTGCTAACCTAAACACCGGGGAGCTGTTTTTT.